A selection of T cell receptor beta chains follows, all from one sample in a study of T cells in Graves' hyperthyroidism and ophthalmopathy. Each CDR3 protein is one row after TCRdb ran MiXCR on the multiplex PCR reads. Among 210,000 or so distinct CDR3 sequences listed, roughly 18% were seen once. The sequenced sample was blood. Receptors were obtained from a man aged 50 to 60 with Graves' hyperthyroidism. CDR3s include the opening cysteine and the closing phenylalanine or tryptophan. The D gene is left open where the match is weak. Rows may omit the clone size; those that give it use once, few, many or a size class.

clone_size j_call v_call d_call cdr3_nt cdr3_aa
NA TRBJ2-1 TRBV12-3/TRBV12-4 NA TGTGCCAGCAGTTTAGGCCCCGCCCATGCGTTCTTC CASSLGPAHAFF
many TRBJ1-5 TRBV24-1 TRBD1 TGTGCCACCAGTAGTTCAGGGGGCGATTGGAATCAGCCCCAGCATTTT CATSSSGGDWNQPQHF
many TRBJ2-1 TRBV14 NA TGTGCCAGCAGCCAAGGACCCGGCAGTGAGCAGTTCTTC CASSQGPGSEQFF
many TRBJ1-1 TRBV5-1 TRBD1 TGCGCCAGCAGCTCCGGACAGGGTGGGGACACTGAAGCTTTCTTT CASSSGQGGDTEAFF
few TRBJ2-2 TRBV11-3 TRBD1 TGTGCCAGCAGCGACCGACAGGGCACCGGGGAGCTGTTTTTT CASSDRQGTGELFF
NA TRBJ2-1 TRBV12-3/TRBV12-4 NA TGTGCCAGCACCTTTGGGTCACGTAACTTCAATGAGCAGTTCTTC CASTFGSRNFNEQFF
NA TRBJ2-3 TRBV7-2 NA TGTGCCAGCAGCTTGGCCGCGACCCCAGGATGGTCAGATACGCAGTATTTT CASSLAATPGWSDTQYF
NA TRBJ2-1 TRBV29-1 TRBD2 TGCAGCGTTGAACTAGCGGCATACAATGAGCAGTTCTTC CSVELAAYNEQFF
NA TRBJ2-7 TRBV24-1 NA TGTGCCACCAGTGACCCGGACAGATCCTACGAGCAGTACTTC CATSDPDRSYEQYF
many TRBJ1-1 TRBV6-1 NA TGTGCCAGCAGACCCAGAAGGGCGGCGAACACTGAAGCTTTCTTT CASRPRRAANTEAFF
many TRBJ1-1 TRBV7-9 NA TGTGCCAGCAGCCCGAAGACAGCGAACACTGAAGCTTTCTTT CASSPKTANTEAFF
few TRBJ2-7 TRBV28 NA TGTGCCAGCATCCCTACACCGGGACTCGAGCAGTACTTC CASIPTPGLEQYF
NA TRBJ2-6 TRBV20-1 NA TGCAGTGCTGAACCAGAGACTGGGGCCAACGTCCTGACTTTC CSAEPETGANVLTF
NA TRBJ2-7 TRBV6-2/TRBV6-3 NA TGTGCCAGCAGTTACTCTTCATTCAGCTCCTACGAGCAGTACTTC CASSYSSFSSYEQYF
few TRBJ2-1 TRBV24-1 TRBD1 TGTGCCACCAGTGATGACAGGGGGCTCAACAATGAGCAGTTCTTC CATSDDRGLNNEQFF
many TRBJ2-1 TRBV28 NA TGTGCCAGCAGTACCCCTGGGAGGTACAATGAGCAGTTCTTC CASSTPGRYNEQFF
NA TRBJ2-5 TRBV19 NA TGTGCCAGTAGTCCGACTAGTCGGGAGACCCAGTACTTC CASSPTSRETQYF
few TRBJ2-7 TRBV14 TRBD1 TGTGCCAGCAGCCATTTCAGTGTTGGGACAGGTAAAGCCTACGAGCAGTACTTC CASSHFSVGTGKAYEQYF
many TRBJ1-1 TRBV6-2/TRBV6-3 NA TGTGCCAGCAGTTATGGCCCGGCGAACACTGAAGCTTTCTTT CASSYGPANTEAFF
many TRBJ1-3 TRBV18 TRBD1 TGTGCCAGCTCACCACCGACAGGGCAACGAGACACCATATATTTT CASSPPTGQRDTIYF
few TRBJ2-3 TRBV10-2 TRBD2 TGCGCCAGCGCTGGGACTAGCGGAAGCACAGATACGCAGTATTTT CASAGTSGSTDTQYF
few TRBJ2-2 TRBV6-2/TRBV6-3 TRBD2 TGTGCCAGCACCCTAACTAGCGGGAGGGCCCGTGGCACCGGGGAGCTGTTTTTT CASTLTSGRARGTGELFF
NA TRBJ2-1 TRBV20-1 NA TGCAGTGCTACTAGGGGGGACACCTACAATGAGCAGTTCTTC CSATRGDTYNEQFF
many TRBJ2-1 TRBV24-1 NA TGTGCCACCAGTGATTCGGACGGGAGATCCTACAATGAGCAGTTCTTC CATSDSDGRSYNEQFF
many TRBJ2-1 TRBV7-9 NA TGTGCCAGCAGGACAACCGGGACATCCAATGAGCAGTTCTTC CASRTTGTSNEQFF
many TRBJ1-1 TRBV20-1 TRBD1 TGCAGTGTGCTCCCAGGGGGACGGACTGAAGCTTTCTTT CSVLPGGRTEAFF
many TRBJ1-2 TRBV6-1 TRBD1 TGTGCCAGCAGTGGGACAGGATATGGCTACACCTTC CASSGTGYGYTF
NA TRBJ2-7 TRBV20-1 NA TGCAGTGCTAGAGATGGAGGGGTAGCGCGATACTACGAGCAGTACTTC CSARDGGVARYYEQYF
NA TRBJ2-1 TRBV10-2 TRBD2 TGCGCCAGCCTAGCGGGAGAGGGCTACAATGAGCAGTTCTTC CASLAGEGYNEQFF
NA TRBJ2-5 TRBV5-1 TRBD2 TGCGCCAGCCGGACCGAACCCGGGACTAGCGGGGAAGAGACCCAGTACTTC CASRTEPGTSGEETQYF
NA TRBJ2-5 TRBV5-1 TRBD1 TGCGCCAGCAGCTTGGGGACAGGGCGATTACAAGAGACCCAGTACTTC CASSLGTGRLQETQYF
few TRBJ2-6 TRBV19 NA TGTGCCAGTAGCCCCGGAGGCAGGGGTTACCCCGGGGCCAACGTCCTGACTTTC CASSPGGRGYPGANVLTF
many TRBJ2-7 TRBV5-1 TRBD2 TGCGCCAGCAGCTTGCGGGTCGCGGGACTAGGGTACGAGCAGTACTTC CASSLRVAGLGYEQYF
many TRBJ2-5 TRBV11-2 NA TGTGCCAGCAGCTACGACGGGATCTCGGGGGAGACCCAGTACTTC CASSYDGISGETQYF
NA TRBJ1-1 TRBV5-6 NA TGTGCCAGCAGCCTGGGGGGGTTGGGTATGAACACTGAAGCTTTCTTT CASSLGGLGMNTEAFF
few TRBJ2-1 TRBV7-3 NA TGTGCCAGCAGCTTATCCGGGAACACCTACAATGAGCAGTTCTTC CASSLSGNTYNEQFF
NA TRBJ1-5 TRBV2 NA TGTGCCAGCAAAGAAGCTACGGGTAGCAATCAGCCCCAGCATTTT CASKEATGSNQPQHF
few TRBJ2-3 TRBV20-1 TRBD2 TGCAGTGCTAGGGCTAGCGGGAGCCCAGATACGCAGTATTTT CSARASGSPDTQYF
NA TRBJ2-3 TRBV6-1 NA TGTGCCAGCAGCGGTGGTCCCGCAGGAGGATTTAGCACAGATACGCAGTATTTT CASSGGPAGGFSTDTQYF
NA TRBJ2-5 TRBV28 TRBD2 TGTGCCAGCAGAACGGGGGGGCGCGGACAGTACTTC CASRTGGRGQYF
NA TRBJ2-7 TRBV20-1 NA TGCAGTGTAAACCGGGCCCCCAGCTCCTACGAGCAGTACTTC CSVNRAPSSYEQYF
many TRBJ2-1 TRBV20-1 TRBD2 TGCAGTGCTAGGGTGGGGACTAGGATATTCAATGAGCAGTTCTTC CSARVGTRIFNEQFF